This passage covers 20 T cell receptor beta chains from one sample sequenced in a study of control samples from healthy donors and cancer patients. Generated by immunoSEQ multiplex PCR, the TCRdb table keeps only in-frame clones and is missing some. The sample has 80,000 to 100,000 clones; around three quarters are singletons. What was sequenced was blood. The receptor set was obtained from a woman aged 30 to 39 in good health.

This rearrangement joins TRBV6-1 to TRBJ1-5; D possibly corresponds to TRBD1 (6 bases). V was clipped by 3 bases and J by 7 bases, with 13 bases between them. The CDR3 runs to 14 residues. Germline assignment: CDR1 MNHNS and CDR2 SASEGT. The DNA of the CDR3 is TGTGCCAGCAGTGATGCAGGGGTAGGGCAGCCCCAGCATTTT. Its translation is CASSDAGVGQPQHF.

The chain uses TRBV11-2 and TRBJ2-7; D is possibly TRBD1 (7 bases). Trimming cost V 1 base and J 3 bases, with 19 bases left between them. CDR3 length: 17 residues. The V gene's germline CDR1 is SGHAT and CDR2 FQNNGV. Here the CDR3 reads CASSLGGGTAGNYEQYF. CDR3 nucleotide sequence: TGTGCCAGCAGCTTAGGAGGGGGGACAGCTGGGAACTACGAGCAGTACTTC.

The chain joins TRBV19 to TRBJ2-1; 8 positions agree with TRBD1. This CDR3 spans 19 amino acids. CDR1 is LNHDA and CDR2 is SQIVND in the germline V gene (reference sequence). V trimming: 3 bases; J trimming: 3 bases; junction bases outside the gene matches: 16. As DNA, the CDR3 is TGTGCCAGTAGTATGGTCAGGGGGCTATATAGAACGCTCTACAATGAGCAGTTCTTC. This sequence encodes CASSMVRGLYRTLYNEQFF.

V and J are TRBV4-3 and TRBJ2-3; D tentatively fits TRBD1 or TRBD2 (5 bases each). The V gene's germline CDR1 is LGHNA and CDR2 YSLEER. The CDR3 is 13 residues long. Trimming left V 3 bases short and J 6 bases short, with 10 bases between. The CDR3 loop reads CASSQGVQDTQYF. The CDR3 coding sequence is TGCGCCAGCAGCCAGGGGGTTCAGGATACGCAGTATTTT.

This chain joins TRBV11-2 and TRBJ2-1, with D maybe TRBD2 (7 bases). CDR1 is SGHAT, CDR2 FQNNGV, per germline. CDR3 length: 15 residues. Trimming stripped 5 bases from V and 1 base from J, with 12 bases between. CDR3 nucleotides: TGTGCCAGCAGCCTGGGGGGGCGGTCCTACAATGAGCAGTTCTTC. Protein product: CASSLGGRSYNEQFF.

Points on this clone: This specimen includes other DNA sequences encoding the same CDR3. The J gene is TRBJ1-5, the V gene TRBV12-3 or TRBV12-4; D remains unclear. The CDR3 consists of 12 residues. V was clipped by 4 bases and J by 5 bases, with 6 bases between them. DNA for the CDR3: TGTGCCAGCAGTTCCCGAGATCAGCCCCAGCATTTT. Its translation is CASSSRDQPQHF.

This clone is medium-sized in the sample. Other DNA sequences within the sample encode an identical CDR3. This chain uses TRBV15 with TRBJ2-5, with D possibly matching TRBD1 (5 bases). The germline V gene encodes CDR1 LNHNV and CDR2 YYDKDF (reference sequence). The CDR3 has 13 residues. The germline V and J ends were trimmed by 3 bases and 5 bases, with 10 bases remaining between them. The DNA for the CDR3 is TGTGCCACCAGCAGGGACCCAGGGGAGACCCAGTACTTC. Translating gives CATSRDPGETQYF.

CDR3 DNA: TGTGCCAGATCGTCGGACTCCGATCTTTTGCCCCAGCATTTT. Encoded protein: CARSSDSDLLPQHF. The gene calls are TRBV21-1 and TRBJ1-5. TRBV21-1 is deemed a pseudogene. There are 14 residues in the CDR3.

J is TRBJ2-3 and V is TRBV6-2 or TRBV6-3; perhaps TRBD1 as D (5 bases). The germline CDR1 and CDR2 sequences are MNHEY and SVGEGT. The length of the CDR3 is 14 residues. The V gene lost 2 bases and the J gene lost 1 base, with 7 bases spanning the gap. The CDR3 here is CASSYDSGTDTQYF. CDR3 DNA sequence: TGTGCCAGCAGTTACGACAGCGGCACAGATACGCAGTATTTT.

This clone was counted only a few times. The chain combines TRBV12-3 or TRBV12-4 with TRBJ1-2; the match to TRBD1 covers 8 bases. The CDR3 length is 12 residues. V lost 6 bases and J lost 6; bases outside the gene matches: 3. The CDR3 sequence is CASRDRAHGYTF. Here the CDR3 DNA reads TGTGCCAGCAGGGACAGGGCGCATGGCTACACCTTC.

In DNA, the CDR3 is TGTGCCAGCAGCCCTAGCGTGGGAGAAGGAGAGACCCAGTACTTC. This codes for CASSPSVGEGETQYF. The rearrangement uses TRBV7-2 and TRBJ2-5; D is perhaps TRBD2 (6 bases). CDR1 is SGHTA and CDR2 is FQGNSA in the germline V gene. Trimming shortened V by 5 bases and J by 4 bases, and 17 bases separated the two germline ends. CDR3 length: 15 residues. Full variable domain (remainder filled in from reference TRBV7-2 and TRBJ2-5): GAGVSQSPSNKVTEKGKDVELRCDPISGHTALYWYRQSLGQGLEFLIYFQGNSAPDKSGLPSDRFSAERTGGSVSTLTIQRTQQEDSAVYLCASSPSVGEGETQYFGPGTRLLVL.

The CDR3 protein is CASSIVVTVNQPQHF. In nucleotides, the CDR3 is TGTGCCAGTAGTATAGTTGTGACAGTCAATCAGCCCCAGCATTTT. The gene calls are TRBV19 and TRBJ1-5, with a weak D call TRBD1 (5 bases). Germline lookup yields CDR1 LNHDA and CDR2 SQIVND (reference sequence). V lost 1 base, J lost 3 bases, and 10 bases lay in between. There are 15 residues in the CDR3.

V gene TRBV10-2 combines with J gene TRBJ2-3, with 10 bases fitting TRBD2. The junction had 6 bases not matched to a gene; V was cut back by 5 bases and J by 1 base. From germline, CDR1 is WSHSY and CDR2 SAAADI. The CDR3 totals 16 residues. The CDR3 loop reads CASSIRGTSGTDTQYF. CDR3 in DNA: TGCGCCAGCAGTATTCGCGGGACTAGCGGCACAGATACGCAGTATTTT.

V gene TRBV12-3 or TRBV12-4 combines with J gene TRBJ1-2; the D is unclear. This CDR3 region has 12 residues. Trimming cost V 6 bases and J 2 bases, with 7 bases left between them. CDR3 nucleotides: TGTGCCAGCAGAGACTCCAACTATGGCTACACCTTC. Translating gives CASRDSNYGYTF.

This clone was picked up a small number of times. This chain connects TRBV4-3 to TRBJ2-1; 9 bases are a match to TRBD2. V lost 4 bases, J lost 9 bases, and 7 bases stayed unmatched. Germline CDR1 LGHNA, CDR2 YSLEER. The CDR3 is 14 amino acids. CDR3 region: CASSLWTSDGEQFF. CDR3 nucleotide sequence: TGCGCCAGCAGCCTTTGGACTAGCGACGGTGAGCAGTTCTTC.

The V gene is TRBV9, the J gene TRBJ2-1, with 8 bases lining up with TRBD1. V dropped 3 bases and J dropped 7; count of bases not matched to a gene: 12. In germline, CDR1 is SGDLS, CDR2 YYNGEE. The CDR3 spans 16 residues. Here the CDR3 DNA reads TGTGCCAGCAGCGGGGGCTCCACCTACAGGGGGAATGAGCAGTTCTTC. Translated: CASSGGSTYRGNEQFF.

The genes are TRBV3-1 (or the pseudogene TRBV3-2) and TRBJ2-5, with 7 bases matching TRBD2. Losses at the gene ends were 4 bases for V and 4 bases for J; bases not matched to a gene: 9. This CDR3 spans 15 amino acids. The germline V gene has CDR1 LGHDT and CDR2 YNNKEL (reference sequence). CDR3 bases: TGTGCCAGCAGCCCTGCCGGGACTACCGCAGAGACCCAGTACTTC. Amino acids: CASSPAGTTAETQYF.

The V and J genes are TRBV6-5 and TRBJ1-2; D is unclear. The CDR3 has 15 residues. Germline CDR1 MNHEY, CDR2 SVGAGI. V lost 0 bases and J 1 base, leaving 9 bases between the germline ends. The CDR3 nucleotides are TGTGCCAGCAGTTACTCGATGGGGAGTAACTATGGCTACACCTTC. This translates into CASSYSMGSNYGYTF.

The V gene is TRBV19, the J gene TRBJ1-2, with 9 bases aligning to TRBD1. J was trimmed by 8 bases and V by 3 bases; bases with no gene match: 10. Germline CDR1 is LNHDA and CDR2 is SQIVND (reference sequence). The CDR3 has 15 residues. CDR3 DNA: TGTGCCAGTAGTATGGGCGGGACAGGGTATGGAGGCTACACCTTC. Amino acid sequence: CASSMGGTGYGGYTF.

V usage is TRBV9 and J usage is TRBJ1-2, with D possibly TRBD1 on 6 matching bases. The CDR3 contains 15 residues. The germline V gene has CDR1 SGDLS and CDR2 YYNGEE. Trimming removed 3 bases at V and 7 bases at J, with 19 bases between. The DNA of the CDR3 is TGTGCCAGCAGCGCCACCACAGGGTGGGGCGGTGGCTACACCTTC. The encoded protein is CASSATTGWGGGYTF. Combining the CDR3 with reference TRBV9 and TRBJ1-2 gives the whole variable domain DSGVTQTPKHLITATGQRVTLRCSPRSGDLSVYWYQQSLDQGLQFLIQYYNGEERAKGNILERFSAQQFPDLHSELNLSSLELGDSALYFCASSATTGWGGGYTFGSGTRLTVV.